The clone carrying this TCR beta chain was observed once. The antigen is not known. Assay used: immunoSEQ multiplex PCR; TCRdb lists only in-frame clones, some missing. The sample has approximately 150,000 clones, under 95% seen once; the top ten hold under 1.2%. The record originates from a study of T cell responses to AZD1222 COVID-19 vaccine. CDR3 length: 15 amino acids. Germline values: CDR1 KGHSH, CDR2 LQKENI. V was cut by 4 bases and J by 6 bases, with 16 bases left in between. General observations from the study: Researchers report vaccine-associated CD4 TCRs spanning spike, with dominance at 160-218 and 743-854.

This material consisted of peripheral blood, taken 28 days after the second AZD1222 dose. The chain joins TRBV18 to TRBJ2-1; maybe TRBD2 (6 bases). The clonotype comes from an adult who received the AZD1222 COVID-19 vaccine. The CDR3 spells CASSLGGFEGNEQFF. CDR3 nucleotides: TGTGCCAGCTCACTGGGGGGATTCGAGGGCAATGAGCAGTTCTTC.